This T cell receptor beta chain was recorded in a study of blood T cells in healthy people across ages. The use of a sample-barcoded 5' primer and a J-beta primer mix characterized a second PCR of roughly 6 to 11 cycles. TCRdb processed the 5' RACE reads anew with MiXCR; each CDR3 protein has one entry. The table includes more than 1 million distinct CDR3 sequences, 40% to 50% detected once. With 2 bases removed from V and 9 bases from J, the gap between germline ends came to 20 bases. Germline CDR1 and CDR2: SQVTM and ANQGSEA. The CDR3 runs to 15 residues. The specimen sequenced was blood. The rearrangement uses TRBV29-1 and TRBJ2-1; D remains unclear. This sequence was found in an older woman in good health. The CDR3 coding sequence is TGCAGCGTTGAATGGACGAGCTGGCCCAGAGGTGAGCAGTTCTTC. This encodes CSVEWTSWPRGEQFF.